These 21 T cell receptor beta chains came from one sample sequenced in a study of tumor-infiltrating lymphocytes in primary liver carcinoma (dated by TCRdb to 2016 to 2017). For sequencing, an Illumina HiSeq 2500 was employed. Starting from about 500 ng total RNA, TCRbeta-specific cDNA was produced by reverse transcription with a constant-region primer and ProtoScript II reverse transcriptase. Three nested multiplex PCR rounds, following a slightly modified ARM-PCR procedure, were used to build the TCRbeta libraries. Each of the first two PCR rounds ran for approximately 9 cycles using multiplex TRBV1-TRBV30 forward primers together with a Cbeta reverse primer. TCRdb handled the public reads itself, with Q25 trimming in fastp and clone calling in MiXCR, and kept productive beta chains. Each record represents a unique CDR3 protein, reported with the most common genes and DNA among its rows. This sample has 250,000 to 350,000 distinct CDR3 sequences in its table, and approximately 54% of those were observed once. The biggest ten clones account for about 15% of the sample.

TRIzol reagent was used to extract blood RNA from unsorted whole blood, while the DNeasy Blood & Tissue kit provided the germline DNA. Sequencing was carried out using peripheral blood. The receptors come from a woman aged 25 to 45 with primary liver carcinoma and hepatitis B virus infection.

This clonotype was seen a handful of times. The chain has TRBV2 and TRBJ2-6; TRBD2 aligns across 13 bases. This CDR3 is built from 19 residues. Trimming took 4 bases from V and 1 from J; bases not matched to a gene: 7. Looked up from germline, CDR1 is SNHLY and CDR2 is FYNNEI. The CDR3 DNA reads as TGTGCCAGCAGTGGGAAACCGGGACTAGCGGGATCTGGGGCCAACGTCCTGACTTTC. It is translated as CASSGKPGLAGSGANVLTF.

V is TRBV7-8 and J is TRBJ1-5; D is undetermined. CDR3 length: 17 amino acids. Per germline, CDR1 SGHVS and CDR2 FQNEAQ. V was clipped by 1 base and J by 3 bases, with 16 bases between them. The chain's CDR3 is CASSLERAGVYNQPQHF. The CDR3 DNA sequence: TGTGCCAGCAGCTTAGAGAGAGCAGGAGTTTACAATCAGCCCCAGCATTTT.

The chain has TRBV28 and TRBJ1-2; 9 bases fit TRBD1. Trimming took 6 bases from V and 7 from J; bases not matched to a gene: 6. The germline V gene has CDR1 MDHEN and CDR2 SYDVKM. There are 13 residues in the CDR3. DNA of the CDR3: TGTGCCAGCAGCCAACAGGGGGCAGGTGGCTACACCTTC. It yields the protein CASSQQGAGGYTF.

The CDR3 is CASTPGSLDTEAFF. CDR3 DNA sequence: TGTGCCAGCACACCAGGGTCGTTGGACACTGAAGCTTTCTTT. The chain has TRBV6-5 and TRBJ1-1; possible D gene TRBD1, 5 bases. The CDR3 is 14 residues long. Trimming left V 7 bases short and J 3 bases short, with 15 bases between. Germline V gene data show CDR1 as MNHEY and CDR2 as SVGAGI.

This clonotype was found a few times. This chain uses TRBV13 with TRBJ2-7; no reliable D call. Germline CDR1 PRHDT, CDR2 FYEKMQ (reference sequence). The CDR3 extends over 14 amino acids. V was cut by 3 bases and J by 2 bases, with 11 bases left in between. The CDR3 sequence: CASSLGTHPYEQYF. For the CDR3, the DNA is TGTGCCAGCAGCTTGGGCACACACCCCTACGAGCAGTACTTC.

This clonotype was seen repeatedly, ten times or more. The rearrangement uses TRBV6-5 and TRBJ2-1; TRBD2 aligns across 10 bases. The CDR3 extends over 14 amino acids. Germline V lookup: CDR1 MNHEY, CDR2 SVGAGI. After removal of 8 bases from V and 9 bases from J, the junction contained 10 bases not matched to a gene. The CDR3 DNA follows: TGTGCCAGCCAAGCGGGAGGGCCTGTTGGTGAGCAGTTCTTC. Its translation is CASQAGGPVGEQFF.

This clonotype has only a few counts. At one end the junction does not follow the germline gene, possibly because of a read error. This chain uses TRBV6-2 or TRBV6-3 with TRBJ2-5; TRBD1 aligns across 10 bases. The CDR3 loop spans 17 amino acids. Germline V gives CDR1 MNHEY, CDR2 SVGEGT. The CDR3 is CASSYSWTGGSRETQYF. The CDR3 DNA is TGTGCCAGCAGTTACTCGTGGACAGGGGGAAGTCGAGAGACCCAGTATTTC.

Only a few counts were recorded for this clonotype. This chain connects TRBV29-1 to TRBJ2-2; 8 bases agree with TRBD2. The V gene end was trimmed by 6 bases and the J gene end by 5 bases; junction bases not matched to a gene: 5. CDR3 size: 13 residues. Germline CDR1 reads SQVTM; CDR2 reads ANQGSEA. The CDR3 region has the DNA TGCAGCGTGGGACTAGGGGGGACCGGGGAGCTGTTTTTT. Protein: CSVGLGGTGELFF.

Comments on this clonotype: The junction does not match germline at one end; this may be a read error. The chain uses TRBV6-1 and TRBJ2-7; D is unclear. There are 13 residues in the CDR3. Per germline, CDR1 MNHNS and CDR2 SASEGT. The CDR3 region is CASRDTISYEQCF. As DNA, the CDR3 is TGTGCCAGTAGAGACACGATCTCCTACGAGCAGTGCTTC.

This chain links TRBV29-1 with TRBJ1-4; tentative D call: TRBD1 (5 bases). Trimming left V 4 bases short and J 5 bases short, with 17 bases between. The CDR3 extends over 15 amino acids. CDR1 and CDR2 (germline): SQVTM, ANQGSEA. CDR3 sequence reads: CSVVGGTGGNEKLFF. CDR3 bases: TGCAGCGTTGTCGGAGGGACGGGAGGGAATGAAAAACTGTTTTTT.

To note about this clonotype: The junction shows a germline mismatch at one end, possibly a read error. The chain joins TRBV6-5 to TRBJ1-1; D unresolved. Germline lookup yields CDR1 MNHEY and CDR2 SVGAGI. The CDR3 length is 14 residues. The CDR3 region is CASSYSPSNIEAFF. The CDR3 nucleotides read TGTGCCAGCAGTTACTCTCCTTCCAACATTGAAGCTTTCTTT.

To note about this clonotype: Germline is not matched at one junction end, which may reflect a read error. The gene calls are TRBV6-1 and TRBJ2-3; possibly TRBD2 for D (5 bases). Germline V gives CDR1 MNHNS, CDR2 SASEGT. The CDR3 spans 15 residues. CDR3 residues: CATGGCGGSTVTQYF. The CDR3 coding sequence is TGTGCCACGGGTGGATGTGGAGGTAGTACAGTTACGCAGTATTTT.

The chain is built from TRBV6-1 and TRBJ1-2; 8 bases match TRBD1. The CDR3 covers 13 residues. Losses at the gene ends were 7 bases for V and 8 bases for J; bases not matched to a gene: 9. Looked up from germline, CDR1 is MNHNS and CDR2 is SASEGT. This CDR3 reads CASNPQGASGYTF. In DNA, the CDR3 is TGTGCCAGCAACCCCCAGGGGGCGTCGGGCTACACCTTC.

V and J are TRBV5-4 and TRBJ2-3, with 8 bases that match TRBD2. The V gene end was trimmed by 5 bases and the J gene end by 3 bases; junction bases not matched to a gene: 11. The CDR3 extends over 16 amino acids. Germline V lookup: CDR1 SGHNT, CDR2 YYREEE (reference sequence). CDR3 bases: TGTGCCAGCAGTGCAAATGCTAGCGGGCGTACAGATACGCAGTATTTT. Protein: CASSANASGRTDTQYF.

There are a few counts of this clonotype. The J gene is TRBJ2-3, the V gene TRBV29-1; 9 bases map to TRBD2. This CDR3 has 16 amino acids. Germline values: CDR1 SQVTM, CDR2 ANQGSEA. The ends lost 1 base at V and 0 bases at J; junction bases unmatched: 5. CDR3 loop: CSVEVAGVGSTDTQYF. CDR3 DNA: TGCAGCGTTGAAGTAGCGGGAGTGGGAAGCACAGATACGCAGTATTTT.

Of note for this clonotype: One junction end disagrees with the germline gene, perhaps due to a read error. The chain uses TRBV11-2 and TRBJ2-7; TRBD2 might be the D (6 bases). Germline CDR1 is SGHAT and CDR2 is FQNNGV. The CDR3 is made up of 14 amino acids. CDR3 DNA sequence: TGTGCCAGCAGCTCTAGCGATCTCTCCTACGAACAGTACTTC. This codes for CASSSSDLSYEQYF.

About this clonotype itself: This may be a read error: a much more frequent sequence differs by one nucleotide. The chain links TRBV6-5 to TRBJ1-2; D unclear. The CDR3 runs to 13 residues. From germline, CDR1 is MNHEY and CDR2 SVGAGI. In DNA, the CDR3 is TGTGCCAGCAATTACTGGAGGGACTATGGCTACACCTTC. This translates into CASNYWRDYGYTF.

This clonotype has a handful of counts. A much larger clone sits a single nucleotide away, making a read error possible. This chain connects TRBV13 to TRBJ2-2; possibly TRBD1 for D (6 bases). This CDR3 contains 13 residues. The V end lost 4 bases, the J end lost 7 bases, and 10 bases lay between the germline ends. The V gene's germline CDR1 is PRHDT and CDR2 FYEKMQ (reference sequence). CDR3 DNA: TGTGCCAGCAGCTCCAGGGGAAGCGGGGAGCTGTTTTTT. As protein: CASSSRGSGELFF.

This clonotype occurred many times. V usage is TRBV12-3 or TRBV12-4 and J usage is TRBJ1-1; D not resolved. The germline V and J ends were trimmed by 3 bases and 7 bases, with 6 bases remaining between them. CDR3 length: 11 residues. CDR3 sequence: CASSLTYEAFF. The DNA of the CDR3 is TGTGCCAGCAGTTTGACATATGAAGCTTTCTTT.

The J gene is TRBJ1-1, the V gene TRBV5-8, with a tentative D call TRBD1 (5 bases). Germline V gene sequence: CDR1 SGHTS, CDR2 YDEGEE. V gave up 0 bases and J gave up 9 bases, with 24 bases separating them. The CDR3 covers 17 residues. The CDR3: CASSLAGNRSGRKQAFF. DNA for the CDR3: TGTGCCAGCAGCTTGGCGGGGAACAGGTCGGGAAGAAAGCAAGCTTTCTTT. Using reference TRBV5-8 and TRBJ1-1 for the parts outside the CDR3, the full variable domain is EAGVTQSPTHLIKTRGQQATLRCSPISGHTSVYWYQQALGLGLQFLLWYDEGEERNRGNFPPRFSGRQFPNYSSELNVNALELEDSALYLCASSLAGNRSGRKQAFFGQGTRLTVV.

This chain joins TRBV30 and TRBJ2-1, with D hard to call. Germline CDR1 and CDR2: GTSNPN and SVGIG (reference sequence). V was clipped by 1 base and J by 0 bases, with 7 bases between them. This CDR3 is built from 14 residues. CDR3 sequence reads: CAWSGGSSYNEQFF. CDR3 in DNA: TGTGCCTGGAGTGGAGGTAGCTCCTACAATGAGCAGTTCTTC.